Each of the 15 T cell receptor beta chains below was sequenced from the same sample in a study of blood T cell repertoires in COVID-19. Sequenced by immunoSEQ multiplex PCR; TCRdb stores in-frame clones only, minus some. Of approximately 210,000 clones listed, 80% to 90% are singletons. The specimen was peripheral blood. The receptors originated from a man younger than 45 with active or convalescent COVID-19.

This chain joins TRBV30 and TRBJ2-1; 7 bases fit TRBD2. This CDR3 spans 15 amino acids. V was clipped by 0 bases and J by 8 bases; unmatched bases: 10. Germline CDR1 is GTSNPN and CDR2 is SVGIG (reference sequence). CDR3 in amino acids: CAWSVFTGGNDEQFF. As DNA, the CDR3 is TGTGCCTGGAGTGTTTTTACGGGAGGAAACGATGAGCAGTTCTTC.

The genes are TRBV5-1 and TRBJ1-2, with 9 nucleotides matching TRBD1. The CDR3 is 13 amino acids. The trim removed 5 bases at V and 5 bases at J, leaving 4 bases unmatched. The germline CDR1 and CDR2 sequences are SGHRS and YFSETQ. DNA for the CDR3: TGCGCCAGCAGACCTGGGACAGGGTATGGCTACACCTTC. Amino acids: CASRPGTGYGYTF.

In this sample, this clone turned up a few times. This chain uses TRBV15 with TRBJ2-7, with TRBD1 matching over 9 bases. This CDR3 is 14 amino acids long. V shed 0 bases and J 4 bases; nucleotides not matched to a gene: 1. CDR1 and CDR2 (germline): LNHNV, YYDKDF (reference sequence). CDR3 DNA sequence: TGTGCCACCAGCAGAGAGACAGGGGGATACGAGCAGTACTTC. Protein: CATSRETGGYEQYF.

The chain couples TRBV3-1 (or the pseudogene TRBV3-2) to TRBJ2-2; the D gene is possibly TRBD2 (5 bases). The germline V gene encodes CDR1 LGHDT and CDR2 YNNKEL (reference sequence). The CDR3 covers 16 residues. V was trimmed by 1 base and J by 1 base, leaving 10 bases between them. The CDR3 spells CASSQVTRENTGELFF. The CDR3 bases are TGTGCCAGCAGCCAAGTCACCCGGGAGAACACCGGGGAGCTGTTTTTT.

The chain is built from TRBV3-1 (or the pseudogene TRBV3-2) and TRBJ2-7, with 10 positions matching TRBD1. V was clipped by 6 bases and J by 4 bases; unmatched bases: 6. Germline V lookup: CDR1 LGHDT, CDR2 YNNKEL (reference sequence). The length of the CDR3 is 14 residues. The CDR3 sequence: CASSTGDRGYEQYF. In DNA form, the CDR3 reads TGTGCCAGCAGTACAGGGGACAGGGGTTACGAGCAGTACTTC.

This chain joins TRBV6-2 or TRBV6-3 and TRBJ2-2; perhaps TRBD1 as D (5 bases). The V and J ends lost 2 bases and 5 bases respectively, with 12 bases between them. Germline assignment: CDR1 MNHEY and CDR2 SVGEGT. CDR3 size: 15 residues. The DNA of the CDR3 is TGTGCCAGCAGTTACGGTGGGGCTGGTACCGGGGAGCTGTTTTTT. Translated, it gives CASSYGGAGTGELFF.

The chain employs TRBV5-5 and TRBJ1-2; D perhaps matches TRBD1 (5 bases). CDR3 length: 19 amino acids. From germline, CDR1 is SGHKS and CDR2 YYEKEE (reference sequence). Trimming stripped 4 bases from V and 0 bases from J, with 25 bases between. The CDR3 sequence: CASSPTPGLLKGSNYGYTF. CDR3 DNA: TGTGCCAGCAGCCCTACCCCGGGACTCCTAAAGGGGTCTAACTATGGCTACACCTTC.

The sample holds one count of this clone. The rearrangement links TRBV2 to TRBJ1-2, with 10 bases aligning to TRBD1. The CDR3 extends over 15 amino acids. Per germline, CDR1 SNHLY and CDR2 FYNNEI. J gave up 3 bases and V 5 bases, and 6 bases lay outside the gene matches. CDR3 protein: CASSSGQGLDYGYTF. For the CDR3, the DNA is TGTGCCAGCAGTTCGGGACAGGGGCTTGACTATGGCTACACCTTC. Together with reference TRBV2 and TRBJ1-2, the CDR3 gives the full variable domain: EPEVTQTPSHQVTQMGQEVILRCVPISNHLYFYWYRQILGQKVEFLVSFYNNEISEKSEIFDDQFSVERPDGSNFTLKIRSTKLEDSAMYFCASSSGQGLDYGYTFGSGTRLTVV.

The table lists this clone with a count of one. The chain combines TRBV18 with TRBJ1-1; 7 positions match TRBD1. The CDR3 sequence is 14 residues long. CDR1 and CDR2 (germline): KGHSH, LQKENI. V lost 5 bases and J lost 5; bases outside the gene matches: 8. CDR3 sequence: CASSARQGGTEAFF. The CDR3 nucleotides read TGTGCCAGCTCAGCACGACAGGGCGGTACTGAAGCTTTCTTT.

The chain carries TRBV9 and TRBJ2-2; D possibly corresponds to TRBD2 (7 bases). Germline V gives CDR1 SGDLS, CDR2 YYNGEE. CDR3 size: 15 residues. V lost 7 bases and J 6 bases, leaving 19 bases between the germline ends. CDR3 in amino acids: CASSRGRERSGELFF. The DNA of the CDR3 is TGTGCCAGCTCTCGGGGGCGGGAGAGATCCGGGGAGCTGTTTTTT.

The chain has TRBV28 and TRBJ2-7; 9 nucleotides agree with TRBD2. Germline V lookup: CDR1 MDHEN, CDR2 SYDVKM. The CDR3 runs to 15 residues. V lost 3 bases to trimming and J lost 5 bases; unmatched junction nucleotides: 8. This chain's CDR3 is CASSFVSGRNHEQYF. The CDR3 bases are TGTGCCAGCAGTTTTGTTAGCGGGAGAAACCACGAGCAGTACTTC.

Remarks on this clone: In the same sample, other DNA sequences code for this CDR3. The chain has TRBV12-3 or TRBV12-4 and TRBJ1-2; no firm D call. The CDR3 totals 12 residues. The ends were cut back, 5 bases at V and 5 bases at J, with 9 bases in the middle. CDR3 sequence (DNA): TGTGCCAGCAGTCCTAGTGATTATGGCTACACCTTC. This encodes CASSPSDYGYTF.

The chain couples TRBV24-1 to TRBJ2-5, with unresolved D. V was clipped by 4 bases and J by 8 bases, with 19 bases between them. The CDR3 is 15 amino acids. In germline, CDR1 is KGHDR, CDR2 SFDVKD. CDR3 nucleotide sequence: TGTGCCACCAGTGACCGATCCTACAGCCCCCAAACCCAGTACTTC. Translation gives CATSDRSYSPQTQYF.

This chain joins TRBV3-1 (or the pseudogene TRBV3-2) and TRBJ2-5, with 7 bases aligning to TRBD2. Germline V gene sequence: CDR1 LGHDT, CDR2 YNNKEL (reference sequence). The J segment lost 3 bases and the V segment lost 6 bases, leaving 16 bases of the junction unmatched. The CDR3 totals 17 residues. CDR3 coding DNA: TGTGCCAGCAGTCGCCGGGGAGGCGGGGGTCAAAAAGAGACCCAGTACTTC. This translates into CASSRRGGGGQKETQYF.

This clone has more than one count but fewer than ten. The rearrangement joins TRBV7-8 to TRBJ1-6; tentatively, D is TRBD1 (5 bases). This CDR3 contains 14 residues. The V and J ends lost 1 base and 11 bases respectively, with 12 bases between them. Germline V lookup: CDR1 SGHVS, CDR2 FQNEAQ. This chain's CDR3 is CASSLGGDGTPLHF. The CDR3 DNA reads TGTGCCAGCAGCTTAGGGGGGGACGGGACACCCCTCCACTTT. Full variable domain (remainder filled in from reference TRBV7-8 and TRBJ1-6): GAGVSQSPRYKVAKRGQDVALRCDPISGHVSLFWYQQALGQGPEFLTYFQNEAQLDKSGLPSDRFFAERPEGSVSTLKIQRTQQEDSAVYLCASSLGGDGTPLHFGNGTRLTVT.